Sequencing of this TCR beta chain was carried out in a study of identical twins. Study-level results: Within cord blood, abundant beta clonotypes carried fewer insertions, but memory repertoires showed no such trend.

Details on this clonotype: Antigen: not known.

CDR3 size: 13 residues. Germline V lookup: CDR1 SQVTM, CDR2 ANQGSEA. Trimming stripped 1 base from V and 2 bases from J, with 9 bases between. One entry per CDR3 protein, called by TCRdb with MiXCR from the 5' RACE reads. The sample lists about 190,000 distinct CDR3 sequences; more than 15% were seen once. This same sample was also part of a study on T cells expressing NK-cell markers. That report notes: TCR beta repertoires came from sorted CD3+CD56+NKG2C+, CD3+CD56+NKG2C- and CD3+CD56-NKG2C+ T cells. Several experiments employed an anti-gamma-delta TCR antibody to confine sorting to alpha-beta TCR T cells.

The clonotype originates from a woman in her late teens or twenties in good health. The material sequenced was CD8+ T cells sorted from blood. The chain uses TRBV29-1 and TRBJ2-7; TRBD1 or TRBD2 may be the D gene (5 bases each). CDR3 amino acids: CSVEVGRPYEQYF. CDR3 DNA sequence: TGCAGCGTTGAAGTGGGACGGCCCTACGAGCAGTACTTC.